This T cell receptor beta chain was sequenced for a study of CXCR3-negative and CXCR3-positive naive CD8 T cells. Background on the study: Each library gave roughly 1.4 +/- 0.3 million of roughly 130 million TRB reads. Study-wide results and limits: It was found that naive subsets had comparable surface CD5, and TCR strength was inferred from TRB CDR3 properties. Researchers report that CXCR3-positive naive cells carry more hydrophobic TRB CDR3s than CXCR3-negative naive cells. Cryopreserved PBMCs had partly decreased CXCR3 expression; fresh PBMCs were used in most assays.

The study made its TRB cDNA libraries by 5' RACE, adding UMI labels. Reprocessing the 5' RACE reads, TCRdb reports a single entry for every CDR3 protein and omits DNA. The listing records 150,000 or so distinct CDR3 sequences. Note on this clonotype: The antigen remains undetermined.

By phenotype, naive CD8+ T cells were CD45RO-CCR7+CD27+CD95-. There are 11 residues in the CDR3. From germline, CDR1 is SGHVS and CDR2 FNYEAQ. The source material was naive CXCR3+ CD8+ T cells from blood. Subset reported: CD45RO-CCR7+CD27+CD95- naive CD8+ T cells expressing CXCR3 (TNR3+). V usage is TRBV7-6 and J usage is TRBJ2-7; there is no DNA to check the TCRdb D call of TRBD1. This receptor was identified in a human donor in good health. Some clones in this sample may be carry-over from other donors' samples. CDR3 loop: CASSLGGGQYF.